The source of this T cell receptor (beta chain) is a study of shared clonotypes between healthy human individuals. Study in general: With ages of 18 to 49, the donors were a couple of women and a few men.

In the case of this clone: Antigen: not known.

Study observations and caveats: For naive CD4 cells, 4% to 6% of clonotypes were shared across several donors. Naive subsets generally had larger estimated richness than memory subsets.

Cells designated naive CD8 were CD45RO-negative and were positively selected for CCR7, with terminally differentiated effector memory CD45RA+ cells excluded. The repertoire was sequenced with immunoSEQ multiplex PCR; TCRdb's copy has only in-frame clones and lacks some. The sample lists fewer than 800,000 clones, around 92% occurring once. Germline V gives CDR1 MGHRA, CDR2 YSYEKL. This CDR3 contains 18 residues. The trim removed 3 bases at V and 4 bases at J, leaving 11 bases unmatched. The sequence came from a man younger than 40 in good health. Sequencing was carried out using naive CD8+ T cells sorted from blood. This rearrangement joins TRBV4-1 to TRBJ2-2, with 10 bases aligning to TRBD2. CDR3 residues: CASSHGGSGRGVTGELFF. The CDR3 nucleotides read TGCGCCAGCAGCCATGGGGGAAGCGGGAGGGGAGTCACCGGGGAGCTGTTTTTT.